The subject of this entry is one T cell receptor (beta chain). What it binds is not known. The data stem from a study of response to subunit inactivated influenza vaccine. Findings and caveats of the study: The authors proposed limited new T cell recruitment per seasonal influenza vaccination.

CDR3 length equals 12 residues. The ends lost 6 bases at V and 12 bases at J; junction bases unmatched: 8. Germline CDR1 is SGHAT and CDR2 is FQNNGV. TCRdb reprocessed the RT-PCR reads with MiXCR, giving one entry per CDR3 protein. The sample lists approximately 290,000 distinct CDR3 sequences, approximately 20% occurring once. The sequencing used PBMCs from blood, collected roughly 20 months after vaccination. The sequence derives from a man in his fifties or sixties who received an inactivated influenza vaccine. The rearrangement uses TRBV11-2 and TRBJ2-1, with TRBD2 identical over 7 bases. This chain's CDR3 is CASSPPGGAQFF. The DNA of the CDR3 is TGTGCCAGCAGTCCCCCGGGGGGTGCGCAGTTCTTC.